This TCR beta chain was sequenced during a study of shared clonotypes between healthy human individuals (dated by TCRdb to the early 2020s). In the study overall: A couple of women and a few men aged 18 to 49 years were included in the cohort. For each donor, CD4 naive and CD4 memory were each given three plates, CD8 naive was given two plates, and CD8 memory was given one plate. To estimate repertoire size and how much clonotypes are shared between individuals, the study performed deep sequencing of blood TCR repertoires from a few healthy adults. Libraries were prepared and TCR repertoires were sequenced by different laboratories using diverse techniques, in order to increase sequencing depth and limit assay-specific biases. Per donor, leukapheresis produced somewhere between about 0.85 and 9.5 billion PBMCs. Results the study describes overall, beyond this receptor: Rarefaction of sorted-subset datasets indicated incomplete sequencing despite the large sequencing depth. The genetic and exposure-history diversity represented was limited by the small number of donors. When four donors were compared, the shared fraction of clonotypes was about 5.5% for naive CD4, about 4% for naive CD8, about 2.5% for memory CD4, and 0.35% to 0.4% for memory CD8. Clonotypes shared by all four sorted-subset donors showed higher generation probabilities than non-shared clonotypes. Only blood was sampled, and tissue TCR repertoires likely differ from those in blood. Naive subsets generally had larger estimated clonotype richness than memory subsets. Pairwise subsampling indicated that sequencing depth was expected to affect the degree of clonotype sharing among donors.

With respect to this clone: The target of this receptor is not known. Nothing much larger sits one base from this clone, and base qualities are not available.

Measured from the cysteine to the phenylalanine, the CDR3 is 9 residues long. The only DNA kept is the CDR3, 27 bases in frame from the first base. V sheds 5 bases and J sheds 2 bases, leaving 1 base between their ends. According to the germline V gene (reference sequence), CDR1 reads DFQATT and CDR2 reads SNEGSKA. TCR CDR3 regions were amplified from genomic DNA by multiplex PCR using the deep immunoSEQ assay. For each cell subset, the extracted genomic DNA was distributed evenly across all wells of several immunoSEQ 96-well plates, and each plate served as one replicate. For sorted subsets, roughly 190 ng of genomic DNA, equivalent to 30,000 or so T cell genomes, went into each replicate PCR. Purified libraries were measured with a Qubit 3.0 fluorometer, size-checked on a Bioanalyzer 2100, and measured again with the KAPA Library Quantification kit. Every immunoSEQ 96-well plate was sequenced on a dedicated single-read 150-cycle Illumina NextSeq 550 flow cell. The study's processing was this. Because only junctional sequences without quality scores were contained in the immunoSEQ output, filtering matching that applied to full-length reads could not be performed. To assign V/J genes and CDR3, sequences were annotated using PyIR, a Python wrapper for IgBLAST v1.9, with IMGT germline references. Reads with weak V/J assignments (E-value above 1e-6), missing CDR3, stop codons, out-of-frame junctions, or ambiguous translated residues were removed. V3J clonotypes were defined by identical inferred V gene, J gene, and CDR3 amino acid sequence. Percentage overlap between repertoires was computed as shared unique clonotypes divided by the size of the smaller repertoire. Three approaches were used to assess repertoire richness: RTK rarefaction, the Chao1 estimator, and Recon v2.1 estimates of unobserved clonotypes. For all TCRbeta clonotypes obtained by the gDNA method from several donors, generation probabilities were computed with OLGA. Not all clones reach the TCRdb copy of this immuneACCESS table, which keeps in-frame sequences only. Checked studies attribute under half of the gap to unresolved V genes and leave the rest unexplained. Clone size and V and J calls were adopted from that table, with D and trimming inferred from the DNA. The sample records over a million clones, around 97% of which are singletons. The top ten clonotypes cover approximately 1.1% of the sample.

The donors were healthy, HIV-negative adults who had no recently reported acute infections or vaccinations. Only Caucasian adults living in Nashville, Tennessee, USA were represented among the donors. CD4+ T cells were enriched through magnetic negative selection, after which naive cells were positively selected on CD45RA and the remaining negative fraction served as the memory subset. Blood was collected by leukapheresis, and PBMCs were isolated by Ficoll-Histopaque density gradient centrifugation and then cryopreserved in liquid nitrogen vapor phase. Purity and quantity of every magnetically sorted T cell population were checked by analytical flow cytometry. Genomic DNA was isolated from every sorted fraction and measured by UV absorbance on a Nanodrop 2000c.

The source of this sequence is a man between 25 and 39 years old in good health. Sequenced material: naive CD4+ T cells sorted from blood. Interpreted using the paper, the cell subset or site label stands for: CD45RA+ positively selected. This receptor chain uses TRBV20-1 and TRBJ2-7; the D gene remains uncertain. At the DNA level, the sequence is TGCAGTGCTCCCTACGAGCAGTACTTC. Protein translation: CSAPYEQYF.